This T cell receptor (beta chain) was sequenced for a study of blood T cell repertoires in COVID-19. Study-wide background: Italy, Spain and the United States were the sources of the convalescent and acute COVID-19 samples. T cells, B-cell-depleted T cells, or PBMCs supplied cDNA or gDNA.

Under the authors' procedure: Reference gene primer amplification in the assay estimated nucleated cell counts. Here immunoSEQ multiplex PCR was the method, and the copy in TCRdb shows in-frame clones only, minus some. The V and J calls and the clone size are those of that table, but D and trimming were determined from the DNA. The table records around 42,000 clones, about four fifths of them present only once. Germline assignment: CDR1 SEHNR and CDR2 FQNEAQ (reference sequence). Losses at the gene ends were 0 bases for V and 4 bases for J; bases not matched to a gene: 8. This CDR3 is 17 amino acids long.

This TCR derives from a woman older than 75 with acute or convalescent COVID-19. Sequenced sample: peripheral blood. The chain links TRBV7-9 to TRBJ1-3; 8 nucleotides match TRBD1. CDR3 sequence reads: CASSLARQGTAGNTIYF. The CDR3 DNA reads TGTGCCAGCAGCTTAGCCCGACAGGGGACGGCAGGAAACACCATATATTTT.